The 15 T cell receptor beta chains listed next were all sequenced from one sample in a study of blood T cells in healthy people across ages. A second roughly 6 to 11 cycle PCR used barcoded and J-beta primers. TCRdb ran MiXCR on the 5' RACE reads and lists one entry per CDR3 protein. The sample includes under 800,000 distinct CDR3 sequences, roughly 20% of them seen just once. Sequencing was done on a sample of blood. All receptors come from a man aged 65 to 85 in good health.

This clonotype has just a few counts. The V gene is TRBV6-5, the J gene TRBJ2-3; D unresolved. The germline V and J ends were trimmed by 5 bases and 2 bases, with 11 bases remaining between them. This CDR3 region has 14 residues. Germline V gene lookup returns CDR1 MNHEY and CDR2 SVGAGI. The CDR3 DNA follows: TGTGCCAGCAGTCCCCACAGATACACAGATACGCAGTATTTT. It is translated as CASSPHRYTDTQYF.

In its sample, this clonotype was seen a few times. This chain joins TRBV28 and TRBJ2-1; unclear D gene. Trimming pared 7 bases from V and 0 bases from J, leaving 10 bases between. Germline V gene sequence: CDR1 MDHEN, CDR2 SYDVKM. CDR3 size: 14 residues. CDR3 in DNA: TGTGCCAGCACTCGCGGTCCCTCCTACAATGAGCAGTTCTTC. Translating it yields CASTRGPSYNEQFF.

V usage is TRBV30 and J usage is TRBJ2-1, with 7 bases lining up with TRBD1. The CDR3 totals 12 residues. Per the germline V gene, CDR1 is GTSNPN and CDR2 is SVGIG (reference sequence). Trimming cost V 2 bases and J 7 bases; bases outside gene matches: 2. The chain's CDR3 is CAWSTQGNEQFF. The DNA of the CDR3 is TGTGCCTGGAGTACACAGGGGAATGAGCAGTTCTTC. Full variable domain (missing parts from reference TRBV30 and TRBJ2-1): SQTIHQWPATLVQPVGSPLSLECTVEGTSNPNLYWYRQAAGRGLQLLFYSVGIGQISSEVPQNLSASRPQDRQFILSSKKLLLSDSGFYLCAWSTQGNEQFFGPGTRLTVL.

The sample holds a few counts of this clonotype. The V call is TRBV18, the J call TRBJ2-7, with 7 bases lining up with TRBD2. The closer fit of TRBJ2-1 to the DNA end suggests the J call may be wrong. Germline loops: CDR1 KGHSH, CDR2 LQKENI. The CDR3 runs to 15 residues. CDR3 nucleotides: TGTGCCAGCTCACCACCGGGGACTACTAACAATGAGCAGTTCTTC. Encoded protein: CASSPPGTTNNEQFF.

This rearrangement joins TRBV7-9 to TRBJ1-2; no firm D call. CDR1 SEHNR and CDR2 FQNEAQ come from the germline V gene (reference sequence). Deletions cut 1 base from V and 10 bases from J, with 10 bases between. CDR3 size: 12 residues. In nucleotides, the CDR3 is TGTGCCAGCAGCTTAGTTGCGGAAACCTACACCTTC. Translating gives CASSLVAETYTF.

The V gene is TRBV20-1, the J gene TRBJ1-1; D might be TRBD1 (5 bases). CDR1 and CDR2 from the germline V gene are DFQATT and SNEGSKA (reference sequence). This CDR3 comprises 13 residues. The V end was cut by 5 bases, the J end by 2 bases, with 12 bases between. CDR3: CSALPDSNTEAFF. CDR3 nucleotide sequence: TGCAGTGCTCTCCCAGACAGTAACACTGAAGCTTTCTTT.

The rearrangement uses TRBV7-9 and TRBJ2-5; D is unresolved. Judging by the DNA end, TRBJ2-7 fits better; the J call may be wrong. Germline values: CDR1 SEHNR, CDR2 FQNEAQ (reference sequence). There are 13 residues in the CDR3. DNA of the CDR3: TGTGCCAGCAGCTTAGCGAAGACCTACGAGCAGTACTTC. It specifies CASSLAKTYEQYF.

The gene calls are TRBV5-1 and TRBJ2-2, with TRBD2 matching 8 bases. The V and J ends lost 1 base and 6 bases, in that order; junction bases with no gene match: 5. The CDR3 has 15 amino acids. Looked up from germline, CDR1 is SGHRS and CDR2 is YFSETQ. The CDR3 sequence is CASSLSGREAGELFF. CDR3 coding DNA: TGCGCCAGCAGCTTGAGCGGGAGAGAGGCCGGGGAGCTGTTTTTT.

The chain has TRBV13 and TRBJ2-7; the match to TRBD2 covers 7 bases. Germline V lookup: CDR1 PRHDT, CDR2 FYEKMQ (reference sequence). V was clipped by 4 bases and J by 2 bases; unmatched bases: 8. This CDR3 is built from 15 residues. The CDR3 DNA reads as TGTGCCAGCAGCTATAGTCAGGGAGGGGCCTACGAGCAGTACTTC. Protein sequence: CASSYSQGGAYEQYF.

The J gene is TRBJ2-5, the V gene TRBV5-1; D unresolved. Between the trimmed V and J ends, which lost 5 bases and 2 bases, there was a span of 13 bases. Germline V lookup: CDR1 SGHRS, CDR2 YFSETQ. The CDR3 is made up of 14 amino acids. CDR3 sequence (DNA): TGCGCCAGCAGATCCAATCCAATTCAAGAGACCCAGTACTTC. Residues: CASRSNPIQETQYF.

The chain recombines TRBV6-5 with TRBJ2-5; the D gene is possibly TRBD2 (6 bases). The J call is doubtful: the DNA matches TRBJ2-1 better. The CDR3 has 13 residues. Germline-derived CDR1 and CDR2 are MNHEY and SVGAGI. The CDR3 here is CASSSWDFSEQFF. DNA of the CDR3: TGTGCCAGCAGTAGCTGGGACTTTTCTGAGCAGTTCTTC.

This chain connects TRBV9 to TRBJ1-2; weak D call: TRBD1 (5 bases). CDR1 SGDLS and CDR2 YYNGEE come from the germline V gene. This CDR3 has 13 amino acids. Trimming removed 3 bases from V and 6 bases from J, with 12 bases in between. The DNA for the CDR3 is TGTGCCAGCAGCGCCCAAGTGGGGGATGGCTACACCTTC. Translating it yields CASSAQVGDGYTF.

This clonotype was observed a handful of times. A much larger clone sits a single nucleotide away, making a read error possible. The chain uses TRBV28 and TRBJ2-7; D unresolved. CDR1 and CDR2 from the germline V gene are MDHEN and SYDVKM. The CDR3 totals 13 residues. V was clipped by 0 bases and J by 2 bases, with 5 bases between them. The CDR3 DNA follows: TGTGCCAGCAGTTTATGGGGGACCTACGAGCAGTACTTC. Translation gives CASSLWGTYEQYF. Full variable domain (remainder filled in from reference TRBV28 and TRBJ2-7): DVKVTQSSRYLVKRTGEKVFLECVQDMDHENMFWYRQDPGLGLRLIYFSYDVKMKEKGDIPEGYSVSREKKERFSLILESASTNQTSMYLCASSLWGTYEQYFGPGTRLTVT.

This sequence joins TRBV6-5 and TRBJ2-5; no clear D gene. This CDR3 has 15 residues. Germline CDR1 and CDR2: MNHEY and SVGAGI. The ends were cut back, 6 bases at V and 6 bases at J, with 20 bases in the middle. This CDR3 is CASSASPSSGQTQYF. The CDR3 nucleotides read TGTGCCAGCAGCGCGTCTCCCTCGTCTGGACAGACCCAGTACTTC.

Many counts were recorded for this clonotype. The CDR3 region has the DNA TGTGCCAGCAGTAATATTCCCCGTTCCAACTATGGCTACACCTTC. Protein: CASSNIPRSNYGYTF. The rearrangement uses TRBV12-3 or TRBV12-4 and TRBJ1-2; D gene unclear. V was clipped by 5 bases and J by 2 bases, with 15 bases between them. This CDR3 is built from 15 residues.